One sample yielded the 31 T cell receptor beta chains listed below, sequenced in a study of T cells in localized non-small cell lung cancer (dated by TCRdb to between 2020 and 2021). Library creation used the immunoSEQ multiplex PCR assay. The source is immuneACCESS, and TCRdb retained only in-frame sequences with V and J called. Part of the clones is not carried over; for the studies checked, unresolved V genes explain less than half of this, and the remainder is unexplained. Across this sample there are about 34,000 clones, with approximately 80% seen only once. The top ten clones comprise roughly a third of the sample. The sequenced sample was peripheral blood, obtained before any cancer treatment. The source is a male donor older than 55 with stage II squamous cell lung carcinoma.

The rearrangement links TRBV6-5 to TRBJ1-1, with a tentative D call TRBD1 (5 bases). This CDR3 comprises 14 residues. V was clipped by 5 bases and J by 4 bases, with 14 bases between them. The germline V gene encodes CDR1 MNHEY and CDR2 SVGAGI. CDR3 region: CASSPDRRGTEAFF. CDR3 sequence (DNA): TGTGCCAGCAGTCCGGACCGGAGGGGCACTGAAGCTTTCTTT.

The J gene is TRBJ2-7, the V gene TRBV5-4; the match to TRBD1 covers 8 bases. This CDR3 is 14 amino acids long. Per the germline V gene, CDR1 is SGHNT and CDR2 is YYREEE (reference sequence). V lost 0 bases to trimming and J lost 7 bases; unmatched junction nucleotides: 6. The CDR3 sequence: CASSLAQGAEEQYF. The CDR3 nucleotides read TGTGCCAGCAGCTTGGCGCAGGGGGCGGAGGAGCAGTACTTC.

Concerning this clone itself: Other nucleotide sequences in the sample specify the same CDR3. The chain combines TRBV5-1 with TRBJ2-3; possible D gene TRBD2, 6 bases. The germline V gene encodes CDR1 SGHRS and CDR2 YFSETQ. V lost 1 base and J 0 bases, leaving 12 bases between the germline ends. This CDR3 comprises 16 residues. The CDR3, as DNA: TGCGCCAGCAGCTTGATGGGGGGAAAGAGCACAGATACGCAGTATTTT. Encoded protein: CASSLMGGKSTDTQYF.

The chain couples TRBV27 to TRBJ1-2; a possible D gene is TRBD1 (6 bases). CDR1 and CDR2 from the germline V gene are MNHEY and SMNVEV (reference sequence). V lost 8 bases and J 2 bases, leaving 12 bases between the germline ends. There are 13 residues in the CDR3. The CDR3 is CASRQAINYGYTF. The DNA of the CDR3 is TGTGCCAGCCGACAGGCGATCAACTATGGCTACACCTTC.

This clone was counted a single time. This chain joins TRBV4-2 and TRBJ1-6; possibly TRBD1 for D (5 bases). Trimming removed 3 bases at V and 11 bases at J, with 20 bases between. This CDR3 is built from 16 residues. Germline lookup yields CDR1 LGHNA and CDR2 YNFKEQ. CDR3 coding DNA: TGTGCCAGCAGCCAGGCAGCCGGGACTGATGGACCACCCCTCCACTTT. Translating it yields CASSQAAGTDGPPLHF.

This rearrangement joins TRBV10-2 to TRBJ2-2; 12 bases are a match to TRBD2. The CDR3 runs 17 residues. The J segment lost 7 bases and the V segment lost 0 bases, leaving 6 bases of the junction unmatched. The germline V gene encodes CDR1 WSHSY and CDR2 SAAADI. CDR3 loop: CASSESDLAGGIGELFF. The CDR3, as DNA: TGCGCCAGCAGTGAGTCAGATCTAGCGGGAGGGATCGGGGAGCTGTTTTTT.

This chain joins TRBV18 and TRBJ1-5; 10 nucleotides line up with TRBD1. The junction had 4 bases not matched to a gene; V was cut back by 5 bases and J by 9 bases. The germline V gene encodes CDR1 KGHSH and CDR2 LQKENI. This CDR3 region has 13 residues. The CDR3 loop is CASSGDRGRPQHF. CDR3 in DNA: TGTGCCAGCTCAGGGGACAGGGGTCGGCCCCAGCATTTT. Using reference TRBV18 and TRBJ1-5 for the parts outside the CDR3, the full variable domain is NAGVMQNPRHLVRRRGQEARLRCSPMKGHSHVYWYRQLPEEGLKFMVYLQKENIIDESGMPKERFSAEFPKEGPSILRIQQVVRGDSAAYFCASSGDRGRPQHFGDGTRLSIL.

This clone has just one count. The chain employs TRBV5-1 and TRBJ2-2; D might be TRBD2 (6 bases). With 4 bases removed from V and 3 bases from J, the gap between germline ends came to 16 bases. Germline V gives CDR1 SGHRS, CDR2 YFSETQ. This CDR3 has 16 amino acids. In DNA form, the CDR3 reads TGCGCCAGCAGCGTGAATTTCCGGAGGGACACCGGGGAGCTGTTTTTT. Protein sequence: CASSVNFRRDTGELFF.

The chain links TRBV6-6 to TRBJ1-1; 7 bases are a match to TRBD1. The length of the CDR3 is 15 residues. Losses at the gene ends were 10 bases for V and 1 base for J; bases not matched to a gene: 12. Germline CDR1 is MNHNY and CDR2 is SVGAGI (reference sequence). The DNA for the CDR3 is TGTGCCACCTCACAGACCGGGACAGCGAACACTGAAGCTTTCTTT. Encoded protein: CATSQTGTANTEAFF.

J is TRBJ2-1 and V is TRBV5-4; 7 nucleotides match TRBD1. In germline, CDR1 is SGHNT, CDR2 YYREEE (reference sequence). The V and J ends lost 9 bases and 4 bases, in that order; junction bases with no gene match: 10. The CDR3 totals 14 residues. The CDR3 region has the DNA TGTGCCACCGCTAAACAGGGGTCGTACAATGAGCAGTTCTTC. Amino acids: CATAKQGSYNEQFF.

V is TRBV19 and J is TRBJ1-4; D remains ambiguous. CDR1 LNHDA and CDR2 SQIVND come from the germline V gene (reference sequence). The CDR3 is made up of 15 amino acids. V lost 7 bases and J lost 7, with 19 bases in between. The CDR3 sequence: CASTIDIGPAEKLFF. In DNA form, the CDR3 reads TGTGCCAGTACCATCGACATAGGGCCAGCTGAAAAACTGTTTTTT.

This chain links TRBV29-1 with TRBJ1-1; 9 positions agree with TRBD1. The CDR3 length is 13 residues. Germline V gives CDR1 SQVTM, CDR2 ANQGSEA. Trimming removed 6 bases from V and 1 base from J; junction bases left unmatched: 3. CDR3 region: CSVRGQGNTEAFF. The CDR3 DNA reads TGCAGCGTGAGGGGACAGGGGAACACTGAAGCTTTCTTT.

The chain links TRBV25-1 to TRBJ1-2, with D maybe TRBD1 (6 bases). Trimming removed 4 bases from V and 3 bases from J, with 9 bases in between. The germline V gene has CDR1 MGHDK and CDR2 SYGVNS. The CDR3 has 13 residues. The CDR3 sequence is CASSAGVDYGYTF. The CDR3 DNA reads TGTGCCAGCAGTGCAGGGGTGGACTATGGCTACACCTTC.

The CDR3 nucleotides read TGTGCCAGTAGTCGTGACATTATAGCCAAAAACATTCAGTACTTC. As protein: CASSRDIIAKNIQYF. V is TRBV19 and J is TRBJ2-4; D unclear. The germline V gene has CDR1 LNHDA and CDR2 SQIVND (reference sequence). Trimming cost V 5 bases and J 0 bases, with 11 bases left between them. The CDR3 length is 15 residues.

The genes are TRBV29-1 and TRBJ2-1, with 9 bases aligning to TRBD2. Germline V gene data show CDR1 as SQVTM and CDR2 as ANQGSEA. This CDR3 has 14 residues. The ends lost 7 bases at V and 5 bases at J; junction bases unmatched: 9. The CDR3 protein is CSAEEIAGDNEQFF. The CDR3, as DNA: TGCAGCGCGGAAGAGATAGCGGGGGACAATGAGCAGTTCTTC.

V is TRBV5-6 and J is TRBJ2-5, with 7 bases lining up with TRBD1. The CDR3 consists of 16 residues. The trim removed 3 bases at V and 2 bases at J, leaving 10 bases unmatched. Germline V gene data show CDR1 as SGHDT and CDR2 as YYEEEE. CDR3 loop: CASSSPTGYTQETQYF. CDR3 coding DNA: TGTGCCAGCAGCTCACCGACAGGGTACACACAAGAGACCCAGTACTTC.

The chain joins TRBV6-6 to TRBJ1-3; no clear D gene. The CDR3 loop spans 15 amino acids. Germline V gene data show CDR1 as MNHNY and CDR2 as SVGAGI (reference sequence). The V gene lost 0 bases and the J gene lost 4 bases, with 10 bases spanning the gap. The CDR3 bases are TGTGCCAGCAGTTACTCGGCCGGGGTGGGAAACACCATATATTTT. This sequence encodes CASSYSAGVGNTIYF.

The J gene is TRBJ2-3, the V gene TRBV29-1; D not resolved. V lost 7 bases and J lost 4, with 21 bases in between. The CDR3 loop spans 15 amino acids. In germline, CDR1 is SQVTM, CDR2 ANQGSEA. As DNA, the CDR3 is TGCAGCGCCGTGCCCCCTAGTTCCCGACCAGATACGCAGTATTTT. Amino acids: CSAVPPSSRPDTQYF.

The chain employs TRBV12-2 and TRBJ2-6; TRBD1 is the table's D call and was not checked against the DNA. TRBV12-2 is a recognized pseudogene. This CDR3 is 18 amino acids long. CDR3 amino acids: CASRGSASTQSRANVLTF. The CDR3 coding sequence is TGTGCAAGTCGCGGTTCCGCCTCCACACAAAGTCGGGCCAACGTCCTGACTTTC.

The chain links TRBV27 to TRBJ2-3, with D perhaps TRBD1 (5 bases). The CDR3 is 14 amino acids. The V end lost 2 bases, the J end lost 3 bases, and 9 bases lay between the germline ends. Per the germline V gene, CDR1 is MNHEY and CDR2 is SMNVEV (reference sequence). CDR3 in DNA: TGTGCCAGCAGTTTAGTCAGGGAAACAGATACGCAGTATTTT. Encoded protein: CASSLVRETDTQYF.

The rearrangement uses TRBV13 and TRBJ2-1; tentative D call: TRBD2 (6 bases). Trimming took 6 bases from V and 0 from J, leaving 12 bases between them. Germline V gives CDR1 PRHDT, CDR2 FYEKMQ (reference sequence). The length of the CDR3 is 15 residues. The CDR3 coding sequence is TGTGCCAGCAGTGATACCGGGAGCTCCTACAATGAGCAGTTCTTC. This codes for CASSDTGSSYNEQFF.

The table lists this clone with a few counts. This chain connects TRBV5-1 to TRBJ1-3, with a weak D call TRBD1 (5 bases). This CDR3 is 16 amino acids long. Per the germline V gene, CDR1 is SGHRS and CDR2 is YFSETQ. Trimming removed 0 bases from V and 4 bases from J, with 14 bases in between. CDR3 amino acids: CASSLGQSWSGNTIYF. CDR3 DNA: TGCGCCAGCAGCTTGGGACAGTCGTGGTCGGGAAACACCATATATTTT.

The chain couples TRBV29-1 to TRBJ2-1; TRBD2 is a possible D gene (6 bases). The V end lost 3 bases, the J end lost 1 base, and 10 bases lay between the germline ends. This CDR3 is built from 14 residues. CDR1 and CDR2 from the germline V gene are SQVTM and ANQGSEA. This CDR3 is CSVDVGGSYNEQFF. The CDR3, as DNA: TGCAGCGTTGATGTGGGGGGTTCCTACAATGAGCAGTTCTTC.

This clone occurred many times. A junction end diverges from the germline sequence, so it may reflect a read error. This specimen includes other DNA sequences encoding the same CDR3. The chain is built from TRBV5-1 and TRBJ1-5; D gene ambiguous. The CDR3 runs 13 residues. Germline V gene data show CDR1 as SGHRS and CDR2 as YFSETQ. The CDR3 nucleotides are TGTGCCAGCAGCCCCCGCCCCAATCAGCCCCAGCATTTT. Translation gives CASSPRPNQPQHF.

The chain is built from TRBV7-8 and TRBJ2-1; the D gene could be TRBD1 or TRBD2 (5 bases each). Germline CDR1 and CDR2: SGHVS and FQNEAQ. The CDR3 has 15 amino acids. With 1 base removed from V and 4 bases from J, the gap between germline ends came to 11 bases. DNA of the CDR3: TGTGCCAGCAGCTTAGGGCCGGGGCCATACAATGAGCAGTTCTTC. Translation gives CASSLGPGPYNEQFF.

There are a few counts of this clone. The chain is built from TRBV9 and TRBJ2-2; maybe TRBD2 (5 bases). The germline CDR1 and CDR2 sequences are SGDLS and YYNGEE. There are 16 residues in the CDR3. The germline V and J ends were trimmed by 3 bases and 3 bases, with 15 bases remaining between them. The CDR3 loop is CASSDGPSGDTGELFF. CDR3 DNA: TGTGCCAGCAGCGACGGACCCTCCGGGGACACCGGGGAGCTGTTTTTT.

The DNA for the CDR3 is TGCAGTGTTCGACACACCTACGAGCAGTACTTC. As protein: CSVRHTYEQYF. The rearrangement joins TRBV20-1 to TRBJ2-7; D remains unclear. Germline V gene lookup returns CDR1 DFQATT and CDR2 SNEGSKA (reference sequence). This CDR3 is built from 11 residues. The germline V and J ends were trimmed by 7 bases and 2 bases, with 9 bases remaining between them.

Written as DNA, the CDR3 is TGTGCCTGCTCCGAAGAGGGGTTTACAGATACGCAGTATTTT. It encodes CACSEEGFTDTQYF. The V and J genes are TRBV30 and TRBJ2-3; D is tentatively TRBD1 or TRBD2 (5 bases each). Between the trimmed V and J ends, which lost 6 bases and 3 bases, there was a span of 16 bases. The CDR3 runs to 14 residues. CDR1 and CDR2 (germline): GTSNPN, SVGIG (reference sequence).

The CDR3 loop is CASTPRVGGNQPQHF. Written as DNA, the CDR3 is TGTGCCAGTACCCCAAGGGTGGGAGGCAATCAGCCCCAGCATTTT. The V and J genes are TRBV6-1 and TRBJ1-5; D gene ambiguous. V was cut by 9 bases and J by 2 bases, with 17 bases left in between. Per germline, CDR1 MNHNS and CDR2 SASEGT. This CDR3 is built from 15 residues.

The V gene is TRBV5-1, the J gene TRBJ2-3, with D hard to call. This CDR3 has 15 amino acids. V lost 8 bases and J 0 bases, leaving 16 bases between the germline ends. CDR1 is SGHRS and CDR2 is YFSETQ in the germline V gene. CDR3 amino acids: CASQRDGASTDTQYF. In nucleotides, the CDR3 is TGCGCCAGTCAGAGAGATGGAGCTAGCACAGATACGCAGTATTTT. Together with reference TRBV5-1 and TRBJ2-3, the CDR3 gives the full variable domain: KAGVTQTPRYLIKTRGQQVTLSCSPISGHRSVSWYQQTPGQGLQFLFEYFSETQRNKGNFPGRFSGRQFSNSRSEMNVSTLELGDSALYLCASQRDGASTDTQYFGPGTRLTVL.

The J gene is TRBJ2-3, the V gene TRBV5-6; 9 bases line up with TRBD2. Germline V gives CDR1 SGHDT, CDR2 YYEEEE. V shed 0 bases, J shed 3 bases, and the junction held 8 bases outside the gene matches. The CDR3 is 17 amino acids. The CDR3 sequence: CASSLGSASGATDTQYF. Here the CDR3 DNA reads TGTGCCAGCAGCTTGGGGTCGGCTAGCGGGGCGACAGATACGCAGTATTTT.